Listed below are T cell receptor beta chains from one sample, sequenced in a study of beta chain features in type 1 diabetes. Sequencing was performed with immunoSEQ multiplex PCR; in TCRdb, only in-frame clones are kept and a portion is missing. The table has approximately 270,000 clones, 13% to 15% seen once. Sequencing was carried out using naive CD4+ T cells from blood. These receptors all come from a man aged 25 to 40 with type 1 diabetes. The CDR3 runs from the conserved cysteine through the conserved F or W. D genes are given only for firm matches. Clone size is given for some rows only: seen once, a few or many times, or a class if the clone is expanded.

NA	TRBV29-1	12	TRBD1	TRBJ2-1	TGCAGCGTTGGGACAGGTTGGAATGAGCAGTTCTTC	CSVGTGWNEQFF
NA	TRBV18	13	NA	TRBJ2-5	TGTGCCAGCTCATCGGGACTGCAAGAGACCCAGTACTTC	CASSSGLQETQYF
NA	TRBV28	15	TRBD2	TRBJ2-5	TGTGCCAGCAGTTTCGGGGGAGGGCCTCAAGAGACCCAGTACTTC	CASSFGGGPQETQYF
few	TRBV4-2	15	TRBD2	TRBJ2-3	TGTGCCAGCAGCCAAGGGACTAGGTCACCAGATACGCAGTATTTT	CASSQGTRSPDTQYF
few	TRBV7-9	16	NA	TRBJ2-2	TGTGCCAGCAGCTTAGCTCAGGGATCAGGCACCGGGGAGCTGTTTTTT	CASSLAQGSGTGELFF
NA	TRBV19	18	TRBD2	TRBJ2-1	TGTGCCAGTAGGAAGGGGTCTGCGGGGGGAAGCTCCTACAATGAGCAGTTCTTC	CASRKGSAGGSSYNEQFF
few	TRBV29-1	12	TRBD2	TRBJ2-1	TGCAGCGCCGAAGCGGGAGCGGGAGAGCAGTTCTTC	CSAEAGAGEQFF
NA	TRBV4-3	17	TRBD2	TRBJ2-3	TGCGCCAGCAGCCAAGGTCGCGGGAGATGGATCACAGATACGCAGTATTTT	CASSQGRGRWITDTQYF
NA	TRBV7-9	13	NA	TRBJ2-5	TGTGCCAGCAGCTTAGGAGGATCCGAGACCCAGTACTTC	CASSLGGSETQYF
few	TRBV6-5	16	TRBD2	TRBJ2-1	TGTGCCAGCAGTTCCGCCACTAGCGGGAGAGTTAGTGAGCAGTTCTTC	CASSSATSGRVSEQFF
few	TRBV4-3	20	TRBD2	TRBJ2-7	TGCGCCAGCAGCCAAGAAGCGCTGGCCCTTAGCGGGAGGTCCCGCTACGAGCAGTACTTC	CASSQEALALSGRSRYEQYF
many	TRBV4-3	15	NA	TRBJ1-2	TGCGCCAGCAGCAGCGGGAAGGCAGGGATTCGTGGCTACACCTTC	CASSSGKAGIRGYTF
NA	TRBV14	15	TRBD2	TRBJ2-1	TGTGCCAGCAGCCCCGGACTAGCGGGAGAGGGGGAGCAGTTCTTC	CASSPGLAGEGEQFF
few	TRBV30	15	TRBD1	TRBJ1-3	TGTGCCTGGAGACAGGGGGTTAGCTCTGGAAACACCATATATTTT	CAWRQGVSSGNTIYF
NA	TRBV28	17	NA	TRBJ2-5	TGTGCCAGCAGCCCTTGGAACGTTCGACAATTCCAAGAGACCCAGTACTTC	CASSPWNVRQFQETQYF
NA	TRBV15	15	TRBD2	TRBJ2-3	TGTGCCACCAGCAGAGGGGCGGGAGGGCCAGATACGCAGTATTTT	CATSRGAGGPDTQYF
few	TRBV2	16	TRBD1	TRBJ2-1	TGTGCCAGCAGTGGAGGAACGGGACAGCAAATGTATGAGCAGTTCTTC	CASSGGTGQQMYEQFF
few	TRBV20-1	10	NA	TRBJ2-7	TGCAGTGCTACAGTAAGCGAGCAGTACTTC	CSATVSEQYF
NA	TRBV28	15	NA	TRBJ2-1	TGTGCCAGCAGTTTAATTGACCGGGGGTACAATGAGCAGTTCTTC	CASSLIDRGYNEQFF
NA	TRBV10-3	17	TRBD2	TRBJ2-1	TGTGCCATCAGGGATTATAGCGGGAGGGCCGCCTACAATGAGCAGTTCTTC	CAIRDYSGRAAYNEQFF
NA	TRBV19	15	TRBD1	TRBJ2-1	TGTGCCAGTAGTCCGGGACAGGGATCCTACAATGAGCAGTTCTTC	CASSPGQGSYNEQFF
few	TRBV25-1	14	TRBD1	TRBJ1-1	TGTGCCAGCAGCGGACAGGGGGCGAACACTGAAGCTTTCTTT	CASSGQGANTEAFF
NA	TRBV4-3	17	NA	TRBJ2-1	TGCGCCAGCAGCCAAGATCCGTCCGCTAGCGGGACAGGCGAGCAGTTCTTC	CASSQDPSASGTGEQFF
few	TRBV7-9	16	NA	TRBJ2-3	TGTGCCAGCAGCCCCACGGTGATAGCTGTCACAGATACGCAGTATTTT	CASSPTVIAVTDTQYF
few	TRBV28	15	NA	TRBJ2-7	TGTGCCAGCGTGCGACTAGACGTGCCGTGGGACGAGCAGTACTTC	CASVRLDVPWDEQYF
NA	TRBV7-9	16	TRBD1	TRBJ2-7	TGTGCCAGCAGCTTCGCCGGGGACAGGGGATGGCGCGAGCAGTACTTC	CASSFAGDRGWREQYF
NA	TRBV7-2	13	NA	TRBJ2-5	TGTGCCAGCTCCAGGGGGGACGGGGAGACCCAGTACTTC	CASSRGDGETQYF
NA	TRBV14	16	TRBD1	TRBJ2-5	TGTGCCAGCAGCCACCGGGACAGGGAGACAGGGGAGACCCAGTACTTC	CASSHRDRETGETQYF
NA	TRBV4-3	16	NA	TRBJ2-7	TGCGCCAGCAGCCAAGCAAAAGGGGAGGTTGTGGACGAGCAGTACTTC	CASSQAKGEVVDEQYF
NA	TRBV4-3	17	TRBD2	TRBJ2-3	TGCGCCAGCAGCCATGGGACTAGCGGGAGGATGGCAGATACGCAGTATTTT	CASSHGTSGRMADTQYF
NA	TRBV29-1	15	NA	TRBJ1-2	TGCAGCGTTGAGCGTTGGAGGGAGCGGAACTATGGCTACACCTTC	CSVERWRERNYGYTF
few	TRBV28	13	TRBD2	TRBJ2-1	TGTGCCAGCAGTTTTCCTAGCGGGAGGTGGCAGTTCTTC	CASSFPSGRWQFF
few	TRBV27	13	NA	TRBJ2-5	TGTGCCAGCAGCAGGGGCCGCGGGGAGACCCAGTACTTC	CASSRGRGETQYF
few	TRBV30	13	NA	TRBJ2-7	TGTGCCTGGAGTGCCCCCAATGGTGGCTTCGAGTACTTC	CAWSAPNGGFEYF
NA	TRBV27	14	TRBD1	TRBJ1-1	TGTGCCAGCAGTTTACCAGGGGGGAACACTGAAGCTTTCTTT	CASSLPGGNTEAFF
NA	TRBV4-3	15	TRBD1	TRBJ2-5	TGCGCCAGCAGCCAAGCAGCAGGGGGCGAAGAGACCCAGTACTTC	CASSQAAGGEETQYF
few	TRBV7-9	14	NA	TRBJ2-1	TGTGCCAGCAGCTTAGCAAAGAGCTACAATGAGCAGTTCTTC	CASSLAKSYNEQFF
NA	TRBV6-5	11	NA	TRBJ2-5	TGTGCCAGCAGGCGCCAAGAGACCCAGTACTTC	CASRRQETQYF
few	TRBV5-1	15	NA	TRBJ2-7	TGCGCCAGCAGCCCTCAACCCGGGGGAGACTACGAGCAGTACTTC	CASSPQPGGDYEQYF
few	TRBV25-1	15	TRBD2	TRBJ2-5	TGTGCCAGCAGTGCCCGACTAGCGCGGGGAGAGACCCAGTACTTC	CASSARLARGETQYF
NA	TRBV6-6	11	NA	TRBJ2-3	TGTGCCAGCAGCCCCCGAGATACGCAGTATTTT	CASSPRDTQYF
few	TRBV27	14	NA	TRBJ2-5	TGTGCCAGCAGTTTAAGAACAGCCCAAGAGACCCAGTACTTC	CASSLRTAQETQYF
few	TRBV28	15	TRBD2	TRBJ2-1	TGTGCCAGCAGTCTTGGCGGGAGGGCTTACAATGAGCAGTTCTTC	CASSLGGRAYNEQFF
few	TRBV5-1	16	TRBD2	TRBJ2-7	TGCGCCAGCAGCGCGACTAGCGGGAGGGCCTTTGACGAGCAGTACTTC	CASSATSGRAFDEQYF
NA	TRBV18	12	TRBD1	TRBJ1-1	TGTGCCAGCTCGCTCTGGGACAGTGAAGCTTTCTTT	CASSLWDSEAFF
few	TRBV11-2	14	NA	TRBJ2-2	TGTGCCAGCAGCCTTAGCAGGACTGCCGGGGAGCTGTTTTTT	CASSLSRTAGELFF